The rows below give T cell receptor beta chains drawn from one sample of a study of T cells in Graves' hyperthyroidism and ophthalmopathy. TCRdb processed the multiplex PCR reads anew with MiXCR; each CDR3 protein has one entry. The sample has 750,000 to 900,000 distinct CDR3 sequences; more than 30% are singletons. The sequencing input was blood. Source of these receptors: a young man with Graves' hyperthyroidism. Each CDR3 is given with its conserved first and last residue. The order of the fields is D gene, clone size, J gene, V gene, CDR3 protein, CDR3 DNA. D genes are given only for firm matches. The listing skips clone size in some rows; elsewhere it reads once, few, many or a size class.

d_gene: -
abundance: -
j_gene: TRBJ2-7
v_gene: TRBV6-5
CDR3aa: CASSVLLGSYEQYF
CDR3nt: TGTGCCAGCAGTGTCCTGTTAGGCTCCTACGAGCAGTACTTC

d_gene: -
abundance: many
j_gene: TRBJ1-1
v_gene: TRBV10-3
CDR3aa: CAIARGWDTEAFF
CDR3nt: TGTGCCATCGCCCGAGGGTGGGACACTGAAGCTTTCTTT

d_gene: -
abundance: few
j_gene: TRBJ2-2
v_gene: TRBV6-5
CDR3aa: CASRDPRDTGELFF
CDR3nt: TGTGCCAGCAGAGATCCCCGAGACACCGGGGAGCTGTTTTTT

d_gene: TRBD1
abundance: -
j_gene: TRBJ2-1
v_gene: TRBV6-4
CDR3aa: CASSDSTGGYNEQFF
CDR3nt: TGTGCCAGCAGTGACTCGACAGGGGGCTACAATGAGCAGTTCTTC

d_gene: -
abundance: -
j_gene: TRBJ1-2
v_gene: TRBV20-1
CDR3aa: CSATGDGNQPRGYTF
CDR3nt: TGCAGTGCTACCGGGGATGGCAATCAGCCCCGGGGCTACACCTTC

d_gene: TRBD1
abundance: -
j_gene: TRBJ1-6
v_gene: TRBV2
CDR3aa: CASSYSRDRGSYNSPLHF
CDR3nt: TGTGCCAGCAGTTACTCTCGGGACAGGGGTAGCTATAATTCACCCCTCCACTTT

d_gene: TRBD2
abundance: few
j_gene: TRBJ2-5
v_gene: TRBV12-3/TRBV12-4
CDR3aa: CASSSAVTSAVVETQYF
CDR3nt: TGTGCCAGCAGTTCAGCGGTGACTAGCGCGGTGGTAGAGACCCAGTACTTC

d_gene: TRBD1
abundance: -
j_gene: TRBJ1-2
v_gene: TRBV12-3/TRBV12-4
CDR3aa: CASSPIPGGGYTF
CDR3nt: TGTGCCAGCAGTCCCATTCCAGGGGGTGGCTACACCTTC

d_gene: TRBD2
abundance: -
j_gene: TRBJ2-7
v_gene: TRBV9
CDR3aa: CASSVELAGAAEQYF
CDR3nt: TGTGCCAGCAGCGTAGAACTAGCGGGAGCCGCTGAGCAGTACTTC

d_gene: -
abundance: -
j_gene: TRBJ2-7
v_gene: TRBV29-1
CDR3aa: CSVRGTGDLGEQYF
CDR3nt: TGCAGCGTCAGGGGAACAGGAGACTTAGGGGAGCAGTACTTC

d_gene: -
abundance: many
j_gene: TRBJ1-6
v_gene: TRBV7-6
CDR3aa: CASSFAESYNSPLHF
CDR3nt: TGTGCCAGCAGCTTCGCAGAGTCCTATAATTCACCCCTCCACTTT

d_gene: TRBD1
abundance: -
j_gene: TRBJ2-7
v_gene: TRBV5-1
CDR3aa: CASRRDRARSYEQYF
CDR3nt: TGTGCCAGCAGACGAGACAGGGCCCGATCCTACGAGCAGTACTTC

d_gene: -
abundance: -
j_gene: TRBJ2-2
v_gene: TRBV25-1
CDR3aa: CASSLVVPTGELFF
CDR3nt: TGTGCCAGCAGCTTGGTAGTCCCGACCGGGGAGCTGTTTTTT

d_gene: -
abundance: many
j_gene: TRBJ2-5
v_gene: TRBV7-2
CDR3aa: CASSGRLAEETQYF
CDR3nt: TGTGCCAGCAGCGGACGGCTAGCTGAAGAGACCCAGTACTTC

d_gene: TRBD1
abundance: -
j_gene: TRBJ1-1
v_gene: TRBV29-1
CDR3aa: CSVNTGGNTEAFF
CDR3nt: TGCAGCGTAAACACAGGGGGCAACACTGAAGCTTTCTTT

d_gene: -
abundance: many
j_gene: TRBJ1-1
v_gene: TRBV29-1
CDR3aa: CSVGDRLNTEAFF
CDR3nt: TGCAGCGTAGGAGACAGGTTGAACACTGAAGCTTTCTTT

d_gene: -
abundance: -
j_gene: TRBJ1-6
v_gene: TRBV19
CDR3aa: CASSPVKGMNSPLHF
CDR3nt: TGTGCCAGTAGCCCTGTGAAGGGAATGAATTCACCCCTCCACTTT

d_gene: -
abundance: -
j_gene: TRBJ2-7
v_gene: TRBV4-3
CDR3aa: CASSQVDGGYEQYF
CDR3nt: TGCGCCAGCAGCCAAGTCGATGGGGGCTACGAGCAGTACTTC

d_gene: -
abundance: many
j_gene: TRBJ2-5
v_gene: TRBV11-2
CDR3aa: CASSSPGRETQYF
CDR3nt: TGTGCCAGCAGCTCTCCGGGACGGGAGACCCAGTACTTC

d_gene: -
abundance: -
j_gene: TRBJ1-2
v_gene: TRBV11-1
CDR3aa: CASSPSSNYGYTF
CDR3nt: TGTGCCAGCAGCCCCAGTTCTAACTATGGCTACACCTTC

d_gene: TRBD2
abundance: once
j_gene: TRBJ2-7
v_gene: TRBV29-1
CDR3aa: CSVVLTSGSYEQYF
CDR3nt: TGCAGCGTTGTTCTTACTAGCGGGAGCTACGAGCAGTACTTC

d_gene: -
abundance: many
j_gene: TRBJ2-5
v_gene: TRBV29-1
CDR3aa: CSVVGDNQETQYF
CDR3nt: TGCAGCGTTGTTGGGGACAACCAAGAGACCCAGTACTTC

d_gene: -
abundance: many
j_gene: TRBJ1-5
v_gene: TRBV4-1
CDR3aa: CASSQALGQPQHF
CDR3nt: TGCGCCAGCAGCCAAGCTCTGGGTCAGCCCCAGCATTTT

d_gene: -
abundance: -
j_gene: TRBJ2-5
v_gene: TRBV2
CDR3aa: CASIGRGSTQETQYF
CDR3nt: TGTGCCAGCATTGGACGGGGGTCTACACAAGAGACCCAGTACTTC

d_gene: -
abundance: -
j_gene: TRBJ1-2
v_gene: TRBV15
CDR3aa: CATSSRVGAGTF
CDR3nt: -

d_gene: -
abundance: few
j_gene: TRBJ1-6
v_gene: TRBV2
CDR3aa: CASSQQGGDSPLHF
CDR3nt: TGTGCCAGCAGCCAACAGGGTGGGGATTCACCCCTCCACTTT

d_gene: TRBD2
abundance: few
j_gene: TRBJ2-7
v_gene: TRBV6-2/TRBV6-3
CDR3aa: CATTGLAGYEQYF
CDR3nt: TGTGCCACCACAGGACTAGCGGGCTACGAGCAGTACTTC

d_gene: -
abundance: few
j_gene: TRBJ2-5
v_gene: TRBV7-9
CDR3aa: CASSLGSDWRSTQETQYF
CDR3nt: TGTGCCAGCAGCTTAGGTTCAGATTGGAGGTCCACCCAAGAGACCCAGTACTTC

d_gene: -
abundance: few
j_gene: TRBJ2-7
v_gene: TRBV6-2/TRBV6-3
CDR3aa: CASSRGVIVSYEQYF
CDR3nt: TGTGCCAGCAGTCGTGGCGTTATAGTGTCCTACGAGCAGTACTTC